This T cell receptor beta chain was captured in a study of CD8+ T cells in alopecia areata (dated by TCRdb to 2016 to 2018). For the wider study: The treated patients, all with moderate-to-severe alopecia areata, were enrolled in an open-label pilot trial of oral tofacitinib given at 5 to 10 mg twice daily. Tofacitinib was given for 6 to 18 months, followed by 6 months of follow-up off drug to assess delayed response and recurrence. The SALT score, which quantifies the percentage of affected scalp surface area, was used to measure disease severity in treated patients. The study used high-throughput TCRbeta sequencing to examine T cell clonal expansion in alopecia areata, in both the C3H/HeJ mouse model and human patients. Human TCRbeta sequencing covered scalp tissue and sorted CD4+ and CD8+ peripheral blood T cells from patchy and totalis/universalis alopecia areata patients and healthy controls. Biopsies were taken from tofacitinib-treated patients at baseline and at 4 and 24 weeks of treatment, and a later scalp biopsy was taken in several of the tofacitinib-treated patients. Clonality in the scalp was compared among normal scalp (n=4), patchy alopecia areata scalp (n=8), and alopecia totalis/universalis scalp (n=8). The RNA source kit depended on sample type: the PAXgene miRNA kit for fixed scalp, the miRNeasy kit for PBMCs, and the RNeasy kit for mouse skin. TCRbeta CDR3 regions were amplified by immunoSEQ multiplex PCR with 35 Vbeta forward and 13 Jbeta reverse primers.

Looking up the germline V gene yields CDR1 SGHTA and CDR2 FQGTGA. Cut back by 5 bases and 0 bases, the V and J ends lie 7 bases apart. Measured from the cysteine to the phenylalanine, the CDR3 is 14 residues long. Only CDR3 DNA is held: 42 bases, read in frame from base 1. Library preparation employed the immunoSEQ multiplex PCR assay. To provide template for TCR sequencing, every sample had RNA extracted and reverse transcribed into cDNA. SuperScript III was used for first-strand cDNA synthesis, primed with a 2:1 mix of oligo-dT and random hexamers. Amplification bias was assessed with a synthetic immune receptor repertoire, and residual bias was removed computationally. The source study handled its data this way. Raw reads were preprocessed to remove errors, and CDR3 was defined by IMGT conventions from the conserved cysteine to phenylalanine. Clonality was computed as 1 minus the Shannon entropy, with the entropy normalized by log2 of the number of productive unique TCRs. CD4 or CD8 identity of scalp clones was inferred by cross-referencing scalp TCRbeta sequences with sorted blood CD4 and CD8 repertoires. The table was pulled from immuneACCESS by TCRdb, which kept in-frame rearrangements only. Such tables lose some clones; where checked, under half of the loss comes from unresolved V genes, and the rest has no known cause. V and J calls and clone size are given by that table; D and trimming were obtained from the DNA. The sample table holds about 210,000 clones, of which 43% were seen once. The top ten clonotypes cover around 2.8% of the sample.

According to the study, the label for this sample's treatment or condition signals: oral pan-JAK inhibitor, 5-10 mg twice daily. Lesional scalp punch biopsies and peripheral blood were obtained from alopecia areata patients. After PBMCs were isolated by density centrifugation and stained for CD3, CD4 and CD8, a FACSAria was used to sort CD4+ and CD8+ T cells. Overall results and qualifications from the work: Unlike mouse skin, which is dominated by gammadelta T cells, normal human skin has resident alphabeta T cells that are also sequenced, and this complicates analysis of the scalp TCR repertoire. During tofacitinib treatment, many expanded lesional clones stuck around in both scalp and blood, and this persistence may partly explain why relapse happens after treatment is stopped. Tofacitinib significantly lowered scalp clonality and the number of expanded CD8+ clones among the top 100 scalp clones. The treated cohort was small, with a single nonresponder, so links between baseline CD8+ expansion and response need larger studies. Lesional scalp, especially in alopecia totalis/universalis, showed higher clonality and more expanded CD8+ clones than normal scalp, suggesting antigenic drive. Shared TCR sequences between patients were less evident than in mice, which may be partly attributable to HLA diversity in the patient population.

With respect to this clone: It lacks a known antigen. This may come from a read error, since a much larger clone is one base off.

The clonotype originates from a human donor with alopecia areata. Sequencing used CD4+ T cells sorted from blood, obtained around week 37, from a patient treated with tofacitinib. Recombination connected TRBV7-3 to TRBJ2-2; TRBD1 is perhaps the D gene, given 6 matching bases. The DNA reads TGTGCCAGCAGCCGACAGGCGAACACCGGGGAGCTGTTTTTT. This gives the protein CASSRQANTGELFF.